This T cell receptor (beta chain) emerged from a study of Tregs in tolerant kidney transplant recipients (dated by TCRdb to the late 2010s). Describing the broader study: For bulk CFSE mixed lymphocyte reactions, CFSE-labeled recipient PBMCs were cocultured for 6 days with irradiated donor PBMCs, after which the cells were stained for CD3/CD4/CD8 and FACS-sorted. The study used TCRbeta sequencing to identify donor-specific regulatory T cells before combined kidney and bone marrow transplantation, then tracked those cells after transplant. In 3 healthy controls, several methods of expanding Tregs specific for an allogeneic donor were compared by TCRbeta repertoire sequencing.

Blood from healthy controls was obtained either as purchased buffy coats or from healthy volunteers. Healthy control blood was processed to PBMCs with a Ficoll density gradient and then cryopreserved, whereas patient PBMCs were collected both before and after transplant. Trimming removed 5 bases from V and 3 bases from J, leaving 20 bases between the germline ends. From its cysteine to its phenylalanine, the CDR3 spans 16 amino acids. Solely the CDR3 DNA is kept, with 48 bases framed from the first base. In the germline V gene (reference sequence), CDR1 corresponds to SEHNR and CDR2 to FQNEAQ. Regarding this clone: What antigen it recognizes has not been identified. No much larger clone exists at a distance of one base, and base qualities are not known.

For TCRbeta CDR3 sequencing, genomic DNA was extracted from sorted cells using the QIAGEN DNeasy Blood and Tissue Kit. High-throughput TCRbeta CDR3 sequencing was carried out commercially through immunoSEQ, with PCR amplification with bias correction and internal controls included. In the authors' own workflow: Unique productive TCRbeta sequences were defined by CDR3 nucleotide sequence where primers matched, otherwise by CDR3 amino acid sequence with Vbeta and Jbeta genes. A sequence was defined as donor-reactive if the sequence was expanded at least 5-fold in CFSE-low cells compared with unstimulated cells and had a frequency of at least 0.01% in CFSE-low cells. Jensen-Shannon divergence calculated on the top 100 TCRbeta sequences ranked by frequency was used to measure repertoire divergence. For any sample with multiple sequencing runs, sorting error was corrected in each run separately before the runs were pooled. Drawn from immuneACCESS, this table holds only the in-frame rearrangements with V and J called that TCRdb kept. Clones are partly lost; checked studies trace under half to an unresolved V gene and leave the rest unexplained. That table furnishes V, J and clone size, whereas the DNA furnished D and trimming. The sample table shows about 5,000 clones, and just under 40% are seen once. The ten largest account for more than 4.5% of the sample.

The research as a whole found: Because the study included only a small number of patients, the results must be confirmed in larger populations and under other immunosuppression protocols. Biological reproducibility was not examined directly, but technical replication error appeared to be minimal. Expanding Tregs with activated donor B cells appeared to identify the most biologically relevant and donor-specific TCRbeta repertoire.

The chain links TRBV7-9 with TRBJ2-7; TRBD1 is perhaps the D gene, given 7 matching bases. What was sequenced was CD8+ T cells from blood cultured with allogeneic cells. The TCR comes from a human donor in good health. The CDR3 protein sequence reads: CASSRPRQGLYYEQYF. The nucleotide sequence reads as follows: TGTGCCAGCAGCAGACCTAGACAGGGACTGTACTACGAGCAGTACTTC.